The sequence of this T cell receptor (beta chain) was determined in a study of glioma-infiltrating T cells. Study-level results: Above-expected tissue-blood divergence occurred in all gliomas, most in low-grade ones.

TCR alpha and beta CDR3 regions were amplified from RNA using iRepertoire nested multiplex PCR. Via MiXCR, TCRdb re-called the multiplex PCR reads, giving one row per CDR3 protein. The sample includes about 210,000 distinct CDR3 sequences, approximately 30% of them seen just once. Worth noting for this clonotype: The target antigen is unknown. Given a much more abundant clone one base away, this may be a read error.

The sample consisted of glioma tissue, nonneoplastic brain tissue, or PBMCs (not recorded which). The clonotype originates from a human donor with low-grade glioma or glioblastoma, undergoing nonglioma brain surgery, or in good health (not recorded which).

This CDR3 reads CASSPGFGATDTQYF. The DNA for the CDR3 is TGTGCCAGCAGCCCAGGGTTTGGCGCCACAGATACGCAGTATTTT. The genes are TRBV6-1 and TRBJ2-3, with D perhaps TRBD1 (5 bases). This CDR3 region has 15 residues. Germline CDR1 MNHNS, CDR2 SASEGT. Trimming took off 6 bases at V and 2 bases at J, with 15 bases between the two ends.